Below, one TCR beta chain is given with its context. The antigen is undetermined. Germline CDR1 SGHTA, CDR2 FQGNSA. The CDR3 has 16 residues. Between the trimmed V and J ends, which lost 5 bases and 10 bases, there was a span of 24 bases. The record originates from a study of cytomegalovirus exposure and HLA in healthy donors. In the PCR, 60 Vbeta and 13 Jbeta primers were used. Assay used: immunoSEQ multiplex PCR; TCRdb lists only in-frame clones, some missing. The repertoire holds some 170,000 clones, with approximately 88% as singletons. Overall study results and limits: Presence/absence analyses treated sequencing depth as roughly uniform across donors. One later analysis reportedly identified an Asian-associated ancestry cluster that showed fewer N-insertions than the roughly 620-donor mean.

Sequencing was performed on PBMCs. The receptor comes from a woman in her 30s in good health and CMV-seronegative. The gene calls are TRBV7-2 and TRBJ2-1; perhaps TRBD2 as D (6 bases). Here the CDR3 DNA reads TGTGCCAGCAGCCTAGATGGAGGGCCCTGGGGGAGGGAGCAGTTCTTC. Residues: CASSLDGGPWGREQFF.